Sequencing of this TCR beta chain was carried out in a study of CD8+CD57+ T cells in acquired aplastic anemia. Across the whole study: DNA per sorted CD4+ or CD8+ sample ranged roughly 0.17 to 27.4 ug, averaging roughly 3.2 ug.

Study results and limitations: Between the patient and control groups, CD8+ Simpson's diversity did not differ significantly.

Trimming left V 5 bases short and J 0 bases short, with 14 bases between. The CDR3 has 16 residues. The V gene's germline CDR1 is SGHTA and CDR2 FQGNSA. Of note for this clonotype: Its target is not known.

Genomic DNA served as template for TCR beta VDJ and CDR3 profiling. MiXCR was run by TCRdb on the reads, yielding one entry per CDR3 protein. The data show 250,000 to 350,000 distinct CDR3 sequences, around three fifths seen once. The rearrangement links TRBV7-2 to TRBJ2-1, with a tentative D call TRBD1 (5 bases). The TCR comes from a human donor with severe aplastic anemia or a healthy control (not recorded which). The sample comprised sorted CD4+, CD8+, or CD8+CD57+ T cells (not recorded which) from PBMCs. The chain's CDR3 is CASSRGQGASYNEQFF. The CDR3 DNA is TGTGCCAGCAGCCGTGGGCAGGGTGCCTCCTACAATGAGCAGTTCTTC. The variable domain in full, with the rest retrieved from reference TRBV7-2 and TRBJ2-1, is GAGVSQSPSNKVTEKGKDVELRCDPISGHTALYWYRQSLGQGLEFLIYFQGNSAPDKSGLPSDRFSAERTGGSVSTLTIQRTQQEDSAVYLCASSRGQGASYNEQFFGPGTRLTVL.